This is a list of T cell receptor beta chains from one sample in a study. TCRdb reprocessed the 5' RACE reads via MiXCR and lists one record per CDR3 protein. The sample has 55,000 or so distinct CDR3 sequences, about 20% seen once. Sequencing was performed on tumor-infiltrating Tregs sorted from the breast tumor. The source is a female donor with breast cancer. CDR3s leave out the opening cysteine and the closing phenylalanine or tryptophan. The order of the fields is clone size, V gene, J gene, CDR3 protein. Clone size is given for some rows only: seen once, a few or many times, or a class if the clone is expanded.

>few|TRBV5-5|TRBJ2-3
ASSPEGDTQY
>-|TRBV24-1|TRBJ2-5
ATGQGARETQY
>-|TRBV20-1|TRBJ2-3
SAHAGGARDTQY
>few|TRBV27|TRBJ2-2
ASSGRTATGELF
>-|TRBV12-3/TRBV12-4|TRBJ2-3
ASSLDLADTQY
>-|TRBV4-1|TRBJ2-5
ASSHAGGETQY
>-|TRBV5-4|TRBJ2-7
ASSLQDYEQY
>few|TRBV6-5|TRBJ2-7
ASSYKASVGGQY
>-|TRBV28|TRBJ2-7
ASSETGGPGEQY
>-|TRBV7-9|TRBJ1-5
ASSSLTGLQQPQH
>-|TRBV7-8|TRBJ2-7
ASSLSGYEQY
>few|TRBV3-1|TRBJ1-6
ASSPAYNSPLH
>few|TRBV6-2/TRBV6-3|TRBJ1-1
ATGGSMNTEAF
>few|TRBV6-2/TRBV6-3|TRBJ2-3
ASTREADFTDTQY
>-|TRBV20-1|TRBJ1-6
SAVSLH
>few|TRBV6-6|TRBJ2-2
ASRDFTHGELF
>many|TRBV7-3|TRBJ2-2
ASSPFGQGGTGELF
>-|TRBV29-1|TRBJ1-5
SVEVVTDSNQPQH
>few|TRBV4-3|TRBJ1-6
ASSRARGGDRGNSPLH
>few|TRBV7-9|TRBJ1-2
ASSRTGQNYGYT
>-|TRBV2|TRBJ2-7
ASRARGPYEQY
>few|TRBV10-3|TRBJ1-4
AIRQGGEEKLF
>few|TRBV2|TRBJ1-5
ASSEVDRPNQPQH
>few|TRBV19|TRBJ2-7
ASSTTSGRDEQY
>few|TRBV7-2|TRBJ2-3
ASSLASGRQDTQY
>few|TRBV20-1|TRBJ2-1
SANRQSYNEQF
>once|TRBV7-9|TRBJ1-1
ASSYGTGGTETF
>-|TRBV5-4|TRBJ2-5
ASSPQPGGGQETQY
>few|TRBV3-1|TRBJ1-2
ASSQEEGVSYGYT
>-|TRBV11-2|TRBJ1-1
ASSPKGQRTEAF
>many|TRBV4-1|TRBJ2-3
ASSQTGSTDTQY
>-|TRBV5-1|TRBJ2-7
ASSPKGTATYEQY
>few|TRBV7-9|TRBJ2-7
ASSLEGNPYEQY
>few|TRBV10-1|TRBJ2-2
ASSKPRGQATGELF
>-|TRBV28|TRBJ2-1
ASSSLAAYNKQF